Below, one T cell receptor (beta chain) is given with its context. The data are from a study of T-cell reconstitution after alpha-beta-depleted transplantation in children. A library of TCRbeta sequences, prepared with unique molecular identifiers, was generated. TCRdb passed the PCR reads through MiXCR, listing each CDR3 protein once. The table lists 420,000 or so distinct CDR3 sequences, approximately 11% of them singletons, with 4.5% to 7% in the top ten. The germline gives CDR1 LGHDT, CDR2 YNNKEL (reference sequence). Trimming cost V 2 bases and J 0 bases; bases outside gene matches: 7. CDR3 size: 17 residues.

Sequenced here: PBMCs from the stem cell graft donor, sampled from the stem cell graft. The gene calls are TRBV3-1 and TRBJ2-1; TRBD2 agrees at 7 bases. The receptor comes from a human donor who donated a stem cell graft to a child with acute myeloid leukemia. The CDR3 DNA reads as TGTGCCAGCAGCCAAAAGCCAGCGGGGAGCTCCTACAATGAGCAGTTCTTC. Translating it yields CASSQKPAGSSYNEQFF.